This T cell receptor (beta chain) appears in the sequencing data of a study of T cells in Graves' hyperthyroidism and ophthalmopathy (dated by TCRdb to the late 2010s). Study-wide context: To identify TCR V-J signatures that set the groups apart, the researchers used a discovery cohort of 100 patients, made up of around 40 with Graves' ophthalmopathy and 57 with stable Graves' hyperthyroidism. An independent validation cohort of fewer than 20 hyperthyroidism patients and over 15 patients who later progressed to ophthalmopathy tested prospective prediction of ophthalmopathy. The roughly 94 discovery patients were randomly split 7:3 into training and test sets. In addition, the study compared T-cell repertoires in thyroid tissue and in blood from five or six Graves' hyperthyroidism patients. After blood sampling, hyperthyroidism patients were treated with methimazole at a starting dose of 30 mg daily, and ophthalmopathy patients were treated with high-dose intravenous methylprednisolone. According to the paper, TCR Vbeta CDR3 sequencing was carried out on 120 to 150 peripheral blood samples, which came from fewer than 50 ophthalmopathy, approximately 78 hyperthyroidism and about 17 progressor patients.

What the study reported, not specific to this receptor: During validation, the model predicted progression to ophthalmopathy a median of approximately 6.5 months ahead of onset, with around 71% sensitivity and 72% to 85% specificity. Most expanded thyroid clonotypes (frequency above 0.001) were also detected in blood, a finding suggesting that blood repertoires may reflect thyroid immune responses. No statistical method was used to set the sample size in advance, and investigators knew the group allocation. A 13 V-J signature model separated ophthalmopathy from stable hyperthyroidism, with around 88% sensitivity and just under 84% specificity in cross-validation and 80%/75% in testing.

For this chain, trimming is 3 bases at the V end and 2 bases at the J end, and the number of junction bases without a gene match is 11. CDR1 and CDR2 (SEHNR, FQNEAQ) derive from the germline V gene (reference sequence). The CDR3 has 17 amino acids, counting the end cysteine and phenylalanine. Only the CDR3 region is kept as DNA, spanning 51 bases read in frame from base 1. Turning to this clonotype: Its antigen is currently not known. One base away there is no much larger clone; base qualities are not given.

Stable Graves' hyperthyroidism was defined as the absence of progression to ophthalmopathy over 18 months of follow-up. Hyperthyroidism patients were newly diagnosed, with disease duration under 2 months, and aged 18 to 65 years. The study excluded patients with uncontrolled infections, other autoimmune diseases, pregnancy or lactation. Diagnoses were established on the basis of clinical symptoms, serum thyroxine and TRAb, thyroid ultrasound, and orbital computed tomography. Total RNA was extracted with Trizol reagent, and quality was checked on an Agilent 2100 Bioanalyzer. Amplification of TCR beta CDR3 regions was carried out from RNA transcripts. The first round of RT-PCR for the TCR CDR3 was performed with the HTBI primer set and the Qiagen OneStep RT-PCR kit. A second multiplex PCR round built the libraries, followed by size selection and purification. Sequencing of the libraries was done on an Illumina HiSeq2000 using paired-end 100 bp reads. In the authors' own workflow: SOAPnuke was used to process the raw data, throwing out any read that contained adapters or uncalled bases, had a mean Phred below 15, or lacked an exact constant-primer or identifier match. High-quality paired reads were merged using COPE v1.2.5, and each unique nucleotide sequence was defined as a clonotype. MiTCR v1.1 was used to align clonotypes to the IMGT TRBV, TRBD and TRBJ reference segments. Analysis was restricted to V-J combinations with a frequency above 0.0001, which covered 99.2% of repertoires. A TCS score was defined as the ratio of F50 (clonal expansion) to E x V (chaos), with BLOSUM62-based TCRdist applied between CDR3 peptides within each V-J. Welch's t-statistics and random forest reduced fewer than 600 V-J features to 10 to 15, which were used in a naive Bayes classifier (R e1071). The Morisita-Horn index was used to measure how similar the thyroid and blood repertoires were. The public reads were reanalyzed by TCRdb: fastp trimming at Q25, MiXCR alignment, in-frame beta chains only. Rows matching on CDR3 protein sequence are summarized as one entry with the most common DNA and genes. The V and J calls and clone size are TCRdb's, not the authors'. Recorded for this sample are fewer than 750,000 distinct CDR3 sequences; around 42% of them occurred a single time. Around 7.7% of the sample rests with the top ten.

The source of this sequence is a young woman with Graves' hyperthyroidism. Recombination linked TRBV7-9 to TRBJ2-7, and TRBD1 matches 9 of the central bases. Sequenced: peripheral blood or thyroid tissue (not recorded which). The CDR3 sequence is CASSLVGTGLQAYEQYF. The sequence in DNA is TGTGCCAGCAGCTTGGTAGGGACAGGGTTACAGGCCTACGAGCAGTACTTC. Supplemented by the reference TRBV7-9 and TRBJ2-7 proteins around the CDR3, the complete variable domain is DTGVSQNPRHKITKRGQNVTFRCDPISEHNRLYWYRQTLGQGPEFLTYFQNEAQLEKSRLLSDRFSAERPKGSFSTLEIQRTEQGDSAMYLCASSLVGTGLQAYEQYFGPGTRLTVT.